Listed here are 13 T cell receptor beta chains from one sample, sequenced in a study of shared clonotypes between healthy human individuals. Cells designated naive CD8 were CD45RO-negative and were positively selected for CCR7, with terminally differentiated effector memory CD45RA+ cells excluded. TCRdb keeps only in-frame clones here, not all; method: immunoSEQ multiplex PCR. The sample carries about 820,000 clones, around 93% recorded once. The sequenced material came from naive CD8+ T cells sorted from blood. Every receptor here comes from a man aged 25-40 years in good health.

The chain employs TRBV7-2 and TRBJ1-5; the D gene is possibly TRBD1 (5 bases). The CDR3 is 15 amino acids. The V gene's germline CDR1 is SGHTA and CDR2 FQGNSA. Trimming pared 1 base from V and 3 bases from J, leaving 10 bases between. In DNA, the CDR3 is TGTGCCAGCAGCTTAGTCGACAGTTCCAATCAGCCCCAGCATTTT. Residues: CASSLVDSSNQPQHF.

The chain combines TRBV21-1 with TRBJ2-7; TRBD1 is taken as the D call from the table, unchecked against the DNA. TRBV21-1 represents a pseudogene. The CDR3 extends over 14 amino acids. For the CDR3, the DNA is TGTGCCAGCAGCACCAACAGGATTTCCTACGAGCAGTACTTC. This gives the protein CASSTNRISYEQYF.

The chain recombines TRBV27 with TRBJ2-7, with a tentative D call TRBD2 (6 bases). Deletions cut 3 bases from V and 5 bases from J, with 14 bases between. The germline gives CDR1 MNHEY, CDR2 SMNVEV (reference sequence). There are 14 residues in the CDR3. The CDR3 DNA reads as TGTGCCAGCAGTTTGCGAGCGGGCTGGGACGAGCAGTACTTC. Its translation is CASSLRAGWDEQYF.

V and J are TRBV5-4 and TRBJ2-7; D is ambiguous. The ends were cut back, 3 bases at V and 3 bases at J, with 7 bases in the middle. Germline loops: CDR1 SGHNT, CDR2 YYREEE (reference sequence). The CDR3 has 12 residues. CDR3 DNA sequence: TGTGCCAGCAGCTACCGCGACTACGAGCAGTACTTC. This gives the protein CASSYRDYEQYF. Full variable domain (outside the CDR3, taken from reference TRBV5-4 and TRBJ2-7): ETGVTQSPTHLIKTRGQQVTLRCSSQSGHNTVSWYQQALGQGPQFIFQYYREEENGRGNFPPRFSGLQFPNYSSELNVNALELDDSALYLCASSYRDYEQYFGPGTRLTVT.

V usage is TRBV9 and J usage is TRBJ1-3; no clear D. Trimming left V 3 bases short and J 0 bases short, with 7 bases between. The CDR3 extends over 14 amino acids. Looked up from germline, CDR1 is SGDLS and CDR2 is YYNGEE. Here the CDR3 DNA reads TGTGCCAGCAGCGGTAAGGACTCTGGAAACACCATATATTTT. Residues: CASSGKDSGNTIYF.

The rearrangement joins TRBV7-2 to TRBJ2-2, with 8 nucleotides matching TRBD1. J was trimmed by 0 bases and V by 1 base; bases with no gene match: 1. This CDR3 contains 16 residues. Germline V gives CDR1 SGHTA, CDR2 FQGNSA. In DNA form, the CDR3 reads TGTGCCAGCAGCTTAGTACAGGGGGCGAACACCGGGGAGCTGTTTTTT. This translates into CASSLVQGANTGELFF.

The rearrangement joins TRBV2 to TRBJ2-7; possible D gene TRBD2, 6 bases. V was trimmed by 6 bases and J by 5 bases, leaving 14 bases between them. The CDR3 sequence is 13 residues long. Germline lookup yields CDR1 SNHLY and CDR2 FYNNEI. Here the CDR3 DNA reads TGTGCCAGCAGACCGGGACTGAAGGACGAGCAGTACTTC. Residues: CASRPGLKDEQYF.

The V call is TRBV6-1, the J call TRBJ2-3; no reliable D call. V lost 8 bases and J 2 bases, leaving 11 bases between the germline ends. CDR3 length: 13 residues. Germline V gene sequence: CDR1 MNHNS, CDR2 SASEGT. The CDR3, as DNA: TGTGCCAGCCGCGTAACTAACACAGATACGCAGTATTTT. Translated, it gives CASRVTNTDTQYF.

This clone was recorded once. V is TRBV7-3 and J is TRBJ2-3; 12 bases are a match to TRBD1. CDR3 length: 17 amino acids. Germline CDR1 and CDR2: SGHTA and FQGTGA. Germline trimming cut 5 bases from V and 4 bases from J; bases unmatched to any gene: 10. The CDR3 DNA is TGTGCCAGCAGCACGGGACAGGGGGCAATCGCCGCAGATACGCAGTATTTT. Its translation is CASSTGQGAIAADTQYF.

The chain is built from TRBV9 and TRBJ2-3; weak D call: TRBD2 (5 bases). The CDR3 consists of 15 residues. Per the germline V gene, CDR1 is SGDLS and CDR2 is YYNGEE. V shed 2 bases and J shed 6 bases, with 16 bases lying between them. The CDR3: CASSVVTTRRDTQYF. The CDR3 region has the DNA TGTGCCAGCAGCGTTGTGACTACACGACGGGATACGCAGTATTTT.

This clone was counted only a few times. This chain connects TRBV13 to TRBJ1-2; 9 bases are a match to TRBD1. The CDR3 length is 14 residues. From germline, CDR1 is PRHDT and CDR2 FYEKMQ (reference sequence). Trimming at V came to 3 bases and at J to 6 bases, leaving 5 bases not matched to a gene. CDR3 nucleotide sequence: TGTGCCAGCAGCTTGGGACAGGGAGGGAATGGCTACACCTTC. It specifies CASSLGQGGNGYTF.

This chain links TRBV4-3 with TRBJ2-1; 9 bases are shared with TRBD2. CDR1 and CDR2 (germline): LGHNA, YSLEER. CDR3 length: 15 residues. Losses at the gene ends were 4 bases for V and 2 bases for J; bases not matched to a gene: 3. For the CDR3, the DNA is TGCGCCAGCAGCCTTAGCGGGAGACCCTACAATGAGCAGTTCTTC. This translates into CASSLSGRPYNEQFF.

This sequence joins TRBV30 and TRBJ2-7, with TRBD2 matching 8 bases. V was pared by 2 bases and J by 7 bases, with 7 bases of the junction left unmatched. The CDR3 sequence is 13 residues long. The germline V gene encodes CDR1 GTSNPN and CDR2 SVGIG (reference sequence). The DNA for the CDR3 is TGTGCCTGGAGTTGGGCGGGAGGATTGGAGCAGTACTTC. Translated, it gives CAWSWAGGLEQYF.